Presented here are 31 T cell receptor beta chains from one specimen sequenced in a study of a mutant IDH1 vaccine in newly diagnosed glioma. These TCRs are of unknown antigen specificity. Sample time point: week 11, during vaccination. In every dose of vaccine, 300 ug of mutant IDH1 20-mer peptide was given alongside topical imiquimod. Clones were read by immunoSEQ multiplex PCR, and TCRdb kept only the in-frame ones, dropping some. The sample lists about 130,000 clones, 80% seen once, with 5.5% in the top ten. The specimen comprised PBMCs, sampled from a glioma patient whose treatment included an IDH1 peptide vaccine. These receptors were taken from a middle-aged man with glioma.

This clone was observed a single time. The limits of the CDR3 on the DNA are not certain, so only TCRdb's listed CDR3 is given. V gene TRBV1 combines with J gene TRBJ2-3; the table's D call, TRBD1, was not checked against the DNA. TRBV1 is a pseudogene segment. The CDR3 is 18 amino acids long, termini counted. The CDR3 region is CTSSQDRVGWGNTDTQYF.

V gene TRBV30 combines with J gene TRBJ2-1; 12 bases fit TRBD2. The CDR3 is 19 residues long. Germline-derived CDR1 and CDR2 are GTSNPN and SVGIG (reference sequence). After removal of 0 bases from V and 0 bases from J, the junction contained 9 bases not matched to a gene. CDR3 sequence reads: CAWSVVASGRGSSYNEQFF. Here the CDR3 DNA reads TGTGCCTGGAGTGTAGTGGCTAGCGGGAGGGGATCCTCCTACAATGAGCAGTTCTTC. Together with reference TRBV30 and TRBJ2-1, the CDR3 gives the full variable domain: SQTIHQWPATLVQPVGSPLSLECTVEGTSNPNLYWYRQAAGRGLQLLFYSVGIGQISSEVPQNLSASRPQDRQFILSSKKLLLSDSGFYLCAWSVVASGRGSSYNEQFFGPGTRLTVL.

The chain is built from TRBV7-9 and TRBJ2-2; unclear D gene. This CDR3 is built from 11 residues. The ends were cut back, 3 bases at V and 8 bases at J, with 4 bases in the middle. Per the germline V gene, CDR1 is SEHNR and CDR2 is FQNEAQ (reference sequence). The CDR3 region has the DNA TGTGCCAGCAGCTTTCAGGGGGAGCTGTTTTTT. It codes for CASSFQGELFF.

This chain links TRBV19 with TRBJ1-2; possible D gene TRBD1, 5 bases. Germline loops: CDR1 LNHDA, CDR2 SQIVND (reference sequence). The V and J ends lost 3 bases and 4 bases respectively, with 18 bases between them. The CDR3 totals 16 residues. This CDR3 reads CASSMVGREITYGYTF. The CDR3 DNA reads as TGTGCCAGTAGTATGGTCGGCAGGGAAATCACCTATGGCTACACCTTC.

The chain is built from TRBV6-5 and TRBJ2-7; D is possibly TRBD1 or TRBD2 (5 bases each). Trimming cost V 6 bases and J 6 bases, with 18 bases left between them. The length of the CDR3 is 14 residues. Germline-derived CDR1 and CDR2 are MNHEY and SVGAGI. CDR3 amino acids: CASRMGPRSSEQYF. In DNA form, the CDR3 reads TGTGCCAGCAGGATGGGACCCCGGAGTAGCGAGCAGTACTTC.

The J gene is TRBJ1-1, the V gene TRBV29-1; D gene uncertain. Germline CDR1 and CDR2: SQVTM and ANQGSEA. V shed 7 bases and J shed 4 bases, with 19 bases lying between them. This CDR3 spans 14 amino acids. The CDR3 DNA follows: TGCAGCGCTGGAAGGCCCCAAGGGAGCACTGAAGCTTTCTTT. Amino acid sequence: CSAGRPQGSTEAFF.

This sequence joins TRBV10-1 and TRBJ2-7, with 8 nucleotides matching TRBD1. Germline V gene sequence: CDR1 WNHNN, CDR2 SYGVQD (reference sequence). V was pared by 3 bases and J by 0 bases, with 7 bases of the junction left unmatched. The CDR3 contains 16 residues. The CDR3 loop is CASSDGGQVISYEQYF. CDR3 DNA: TGCGCCAGCAGTGATGGGGGACAGGTGATCTCCTACGAGCAGTACTTC.

This clone appeared a single time. J is TRBJ2-1 and V is TRBV13; the match to TRBD2 covers 7 bases. CDR1 and CDR2 (germline): PRHDT, FYEKMQ (reference sequence). This CDR3 region has 17 residues. V shed 4 bases and J 2 bases; nucleotides not matched to a gene: 11. CDR3 DNA sequence: TGTGCCAGCAGCTCGGGGACTATAGTGGGCCCCTACAATGAGCAGTTCTTC. It is translated as CASSSGTIVGPYNEQFF.

V is TRBV5-1 and J is TRBJ2-2, with 9 bases aligning to TRBD1. V dropped 2 bases and J dropped 4; count of bases not matched to a gene: 9. Looked up from germline, CDR1 is SGHRS and CDR2 is YFSETQ. CDR3 length: 17 residues. CDR3 in DNA: TGCGCCAGCAGCTTACGGCTACAGGGGGCGAGCACCGGGGAGCTGTTTTTT. This codes for CASSLRLQGASTGELFF.

This clone has only a few counts. The gene calls are TRBV7-2 and TRBJ2-7; TRBD1 or TRBD2 may be the D gene (5 bases each). Germline-derived CDR1 and CDR2 are SGHTA and FQGNSA. The CDR3 totals 15 residues. Trimming cost V 0 bases and J 3 bases, with 12 bases left between them. The CDR3 here is CASSLAGAGNYEQYF. In nucleotides, the CDR3 is TGTGCCAGCAGCTTAGCCGGGGCAGGGAACTACGAGCAGTACTTC.

The J gene is TRBJ1-2, the V gene TRBV4-3; no definite D call. The V and J ends lost 4 bases and 0 bases respectively, with 6 bases between them. CDR3 length: 13 residues. Germline V gene lookup returns CDR1 LGHNA and CDR2 YSLEER. The CDR3 here is CASSPTANYGYTF. CDR3 coding DNA: TGCGCCAGCAGCCCCACGGCTAACTATGGCTACACCTTC.

V and J are TRBV5-6 and TRBJ1-5; 9 bases agree with TRBD1. The V segment lost 0 bases and the J segment 6 bases; nucleotides outside the gene matches: 4. The CDR3 is 15 amino acids. Germline V gene lookup returns CDR1 SGHDT and CDR2 YYEEEE. CDR3 sequence reads: CASSLAQGAGQPQHF. As DNA, the CDR3 is TGTGCCAGCAGCTTGGCACAGGGGGCGGGTCAGCCCCAGCATTTT.

The V gene is TRBV5-6, the J gene TRBJ1-6, with 8 bases identical to TRBD1. Per the germline V gene, CDR1 is SGHDT and CDR2 is YYEEEE. CDR3 length equals 16 residues. The trim removed 0 bases at V and 7 bases at J, leaving 6 bases unmatched. CDR3 loop: CASSLARAGGNSPLHF. The CDR3 nucleotides read TGTGCCAGCAGCTTGGCCCGGGCAGGGGGCAATTCACCCCTCCACTTT.

V gene TRBV9 combines with J gene TRBJ2-2, with D perhaps assigned TRBD1 or TRBD2 (6 bases each). The germline V gene has CDR1 SGDLS and CDR2 YYNGEE. The CDR3 has 16 residues. V was trimmed by 1 base and J by 4 bases, leaving 14 bases between them. CDR3 in amino acids: CASSVRGARGTGELFF. DNA of the CDR3: TGTGCCAGCAGCGTAAGGGGGGCACGGGGCACCGGGGAGCTGTTTTTT.

This clone has only a few counts. The J gene is TRBJ1-1, the V gene TRBV12-5; D ambiguous. The V and J ends lost 6 bases and 1 base respectively, with 12 bases between them. Germline V gene data show CDR1 as LGHNT and CDR2 as FRNRAP. There are 14 residues in the CDR3. CDR3 DNA: TGTGCTAGTGGCCAGAGGGTCGGGAACACTGAAGCTTTCTTT. Its translation is CASGQRVGNTEAFF. The full variable domain, its missing parts supplied by reference TRBV12-5 and TRBJ1-1, is DARVTQTPRHKVTEMGQEVTMRCQPILGHNTVFWYRQTMMQGLELLAYFRNRAPLDDSGMPKDRFSAEMPDATLATLKIQPSEPRDSAVYFCASGQRVGNTEAFFGQGTRLTVV.

This clone was recorded once. CDR3 in amino acids: CASSPELLLRGNSPLHF. CDR3 sequence (DNA): TGTGCCAGCAGCCCGGAATTACTGCTTAGGGGTAATTCACCCCTCCACTTT. This sequence joins TRBV5-4 and TRBJ1-6, with D tentatively TRBD1 (5 bases). This CDR3 contains 17 residues. Per germline, CDR1 SGHNT and CDR2 YYREEE (reference sequence). V lost 4 bases and J 6 bases, leaving 20 bases between the germline ends.

The rearrangement uses TRBV5-1 and TRBJ1-1; 9 nucleotides agree with TRBD1. CDR3 length equals 14 residues. V trimming: 4 bases; J trimming: 7 bases; junction bases outside the gene matches: 8. Germline V gene lookup returns CDR1 SGHRS and CDR2 YFSETQ. This CDR3 is CASSIGTGWDEAFF. The CDR3 DNA is TGCGCCAGCAGCATAGGGACAGGGTGGGATGAAGCTTTCTTT.

The CDR3 DNA reads TGTGCCGGCTCCTGGGGGAGGGGAACCGGGGAGCTGTTTTTT. Its translation is CAGSWGRGTGELFF. The V gene is TRBV11-2, the J gene TRBJ2-2, with 7 bases that match TRBD2. The CDR3 contains 14 residues. Per germline, CDR1 SGHAT and CDR2 FQNNGV. With V trimmed by 11 bases and J by 5 bases, 11 bases remained unmatched.

The J gene is TRBJ2-5, the V gene TRBV2; no definite D call. Per germline, CDR1 SNHLY and CDR2 FYNNEI. The germline V and J ends were trimmed by 6 bases and 4 bases, with 9 bases remaining between them. The CDR3 has 12 amino acids. This chain's CDR3 is CASSSAGETQYF. The DNA of the CDR3 is TGTGCCAGCAGCTCCGCCGGAGAGACCCAGTACTTC.

This clone has a single count. V is TRBV2 and J is TRBJ2-1; TRBD1 matches 8 bases. The V segment lost 1 base and the J segment 0 bases; nucleotides outside the gene matches: 2. Germline CDR1 is SNHLY and CDR2 is FYNNEI. This CDR3 spans 16 amino acids. DNA for the CDR3: TGTGCCAGCAGTGAAGGACAGGGGAGCTCCTACAATGAGCAGTTCTTC. Translated: CASSEGQGSSYNEQFF.

The chain links TRBV27 to TRBJ2-7; perhaps TRBD2 as D (6 bases). Germline V gene data show CDR1 as MNHEY and CDR2 as SMNVEV (reference sequence). Trimming shortened V by 5 bases and J by 6 bases, and 20 bases separated the two germline ends. The CDR3 has 15 amino acids. CDR3 in DNA: TGTGCCAGCAGTAGGAACGAACTTGCGGGAATCGAGCAGTACTTC. This encodes CASSRNELAGIEQYF.

The chain combines TRBV30 with TRBJ2-3; TRBD2 agrees at 12 bases. Trimming removed 3 bases from V and 3 bases from J; junction bases left unmatched: 4. CDR3 length equals 15 residues. Per germline, CDR1 GTSNPN and CDR2 SVGIG (reference sequence). The CDR3 region is CAWSGTSGLTDTQYF. CDR3 DNA sequence: TGTGCCTGGAGCGGGACTAGCGGGCTTACAGATACGCAGTATTTT.

The chain couples TRBV28 to TRBJ1-2, with a weak D call TRBD1 (5 bases). In germline, CDR1 is MDHEN, CDR2 SYDVKM. Trimming pared 8 bases from V and 7 bases from J, leaving 11 bases between. This CDR3 is built from 11 residues. CDR3 sequence (DNA): TGTGCCAGCCGGGGGACTCCTGGCTACACCTTC. It codes for CASRGTPGYTF.

The chain is built from TRBV7-2 and TRBJ2-3; D not resolved. The CDR3 is 13 amino acids. Germline CDR1 reads SGHTA; CDR2 reads FQGNSA. Deletions cut 5 bases from V and 5 bases from J, with 11 bases between. The CDR3 coding sequence is TGTGCCAGCAGCAGACCGGCCGTAGATACGCAGTATTTT. This gives the protein CASSRPAVDTQYF.

The genes are TRBV4-2 and TRBJ1-6; 8 bases agree with TRBD1. Trimming removed 1 base from V and 13 bases from J; junction bases left unmatched: 12. This CDR3 spans 16 amino acids. Germline CDR1 LGHNA, CDR2 YNFKEQ. The CDR3, as DNA: TGTGCCAGCAGCCAAGTCGATGCAGGGGGCATTTCTCCCCTCCACTTT. It encodes CASSQVDAGGISPLHF.

J is TRBJ2-7 and V is TRBV4-1, with 9 bases that match TRBD2. Germline CDR1 MGHRA, CDR2 YSYEKL. V shed 4 bases and J 3 bases; nucleotides not matched to a gene: 10. The CDR3 spans 16 residues. The CDR3 is CASSLVAGTSFYEQYF. As DNA, the CDR3 is TGCGCCAGCAGCCTGGTCGCCGGGACTAGCTTCTACGAGCAGTACTTC.

In this sample, this clone turned up a few times. The chain has TRBV6-5 and TRBJ2-7; a weak D match, TRBD1 (6 bases). CDR3 size: 14 residues. V lost 2 bases and J 5 bases, leaving 13 bases between the germline ends. CDR1 is MNHEY and CDR2 is SVGAGI in the germline V gene. CDR3 sequence reads: CASSYGDRSNEQYF. The CDR3 bases are TGTGCCAGCAGTTACGGTGACAGGAGTAACGAGCAGTACTTC.

The V and J genes are TRBV30 and TRBJ2-3; the match to TRBD2 covers 12 bases. CDR1 and CDR2 from the germline V gene are GTSNPN and SVGIG (reference sequence). The CDR3 extends over 16 amino acids. The junction had 5 bases not matched to a gene; V was cut back by 1 base and J by 3 bases. The CDR3 DNA sequence: TGTGCCTGGAGTGCATTCCTAGCGGGAGGGACAGATACGCAGTATTTT. Its translation: CAWSAFLAGGTDTQYF.

This sequence joins TRBV19 and TRBJ1-1; D is unclear. The length of the CDR3 is 14 residues. V was pared by 1 base and J by 1 base, with 7 bases between. Germline V lookup: CDR1 LNHDA, CDR2 SQIVND (reference sequence). CDR3 DNA sequence: TGTGCCAGTAGTATAGCGACCCGGAACACTGAAGCTTTCTTT. This translates into CASSIATRNTEAFF.

The chain carries TRBV4-3 and TRBJ2-3, with a possible D match to TRBD2 (6 bases). The V gene's germline CDR1 is LGHNA and CDR2 YSLEER. The CDR3 totals 15 residues. V lost 1 base, J lost 2 bases, and 10 bases lay in between. In DNA, the CDR3 is TGCGCCAGCAGCCAAGTCGGGACTTTCACAGATACGCAGTATTTT. Its protein product is CASSQVGTFTDTQYF.

The chain employs TRBV5-1 and TRBJ2-5; no definite D call. The CDR3 totals 14 residues. The germline V gene has CDR1 SGHRS and CDR2 YFSETQ. Trimming took 0 bases from V and 1 from J, leaving 7 bases between them. The CDR3 loop is CASSLGPVQETQYF. CDR3 coding DNA: TGCGCCAGCAGCTTGGGACCAGTCCAAGAGACCCAGTACTTC.